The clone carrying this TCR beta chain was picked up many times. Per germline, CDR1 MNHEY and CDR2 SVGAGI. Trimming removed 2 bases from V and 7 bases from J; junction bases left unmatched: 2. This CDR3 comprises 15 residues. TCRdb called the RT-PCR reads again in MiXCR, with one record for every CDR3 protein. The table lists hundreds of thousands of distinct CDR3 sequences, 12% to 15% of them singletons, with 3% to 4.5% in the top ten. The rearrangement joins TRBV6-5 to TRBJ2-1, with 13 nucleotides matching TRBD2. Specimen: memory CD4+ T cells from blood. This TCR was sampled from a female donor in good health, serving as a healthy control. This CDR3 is CASSYGTSGKNEQFF. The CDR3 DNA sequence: TGTGCCAGCAGTTACGGGACTAGCGGGAAAAATGAGCAGTTCTTC.